This entry describes one T cell receptor (beta chain). The data are from a study of shared clonotypes between healthy human individuals. With 1 base removed from V and 4 bases from J, the gap between germline ends came to 14 bases. CDR3 length equals 15 residues. Germline V lookup: CDR1 SGHDT, CDR2 YYEEEE. Assay: immunoSEQ multiplex PCR; the TCRdb copy retains only in-frame clones and omits some. This table has 2 million to 2.5 million clones, approximately 94% appearing once. This sequence was found in a young man in good health. The chain employs TRBV5-6 and TRBJ2-5; D remains ambiguous. Sample: naive CD4+ T cells sorted from blood. This sample's subset: CD45RA+ positively selected. CDR3 DNA: TGTGCCAGCAGCTTGCCCTCTGTCGGTGGAGAGACCCAGTACTTC. Translated, it gives CASSLPSVGGETQYF.